This TCR beta chain was sequenced for a study of shared clonotypes between healthy human individuals. Across the study: CD4 naive and memory got three plates each, CD8 naive two, CD8 memory one. Study results and limitations: It was anticipated that sequencing depth would influence how many clonotypes donors shared. Researchers sampled blood only, noting tissue repertoires likely differ.

Libraries were prepared by immunoSEQ multiplex PCR; TCRdb keeps only in-frame clonotypes and omits some of them. The sample shows roughly 1,500,000 clones, less than 99% of them seen only once. This clone was seen just once. Its antigen remains unknown. V shed 8 bases, J shed 3 bases, and the junction held 13 bases outside the gene matches. Germline lookup yields CDR1 MNHEY and CDR2 SMNVEV (reference sequence). This CDR3 has 15 residues. The clonotype originates from a man aged 25 to 45 in good health. What was sequenced was naive CD4+ T cells sorted from blood. Subset indicated: CD45RA+ positively selected. V gene TRBV27 combines with J gene TRBJ2-7; 7 bases are shared with TRBD2. The CDR3 spells CASSGRDRRGYEQYF. The CDR3 nucleotides read TGTGCCAGCTCTGGGAGGGATAGAAGGGGCTACGAGCAGTACTTC.